The next 22 T cell receptor beta chains were all read from a single sample in a study of tumor-infiltrating lymphocytes in primary liver carcinoma. From unsorted bulk tissue weighing roughly 17-31 mg, DNA and RNA were co-extracted. From 500 ng of total RNA, TCR beta-specific cDNA was reverse-transcribed using a constant-region primer. It was through three nested multiplex PCR rounds of slightly modified ARM-PCR that TCR beta libraries arose. TRBV1-TRBV30 forward primers and a C-beta reverse primer were used in the first two PCR rounds, which each ran for 10 cycles. TCRdb analysed the multiplex PCR reads with MiXCR anew, one entry per CDR3 protein. Of about 120,000 distinct CDR3 sequences listed, around two thirds are singletons. Sequenced sample: tumor-adjacent normal liver tissue. These receptor sequences come from a woman aged 55-75 years with primary liver carcinoma and hepatitis B virus infection.

This clonotype was seen a single time. One junction end does not reproduce the germline sequence, and a read error may be involved. V is TRBV6-5 and J is TRBJ2-1; the D call may be TRBD1 or TRBD2 (6 bases each). The CDR3 has 17 residues. Germline CDR1 MNHEY, CDR2 SVGAGI. The DNA of the CDR3 is TGTGGCAGCAGTCCCCGGGGGTTGGGGGGCGGTCTTAATGAGCAGTTCTTC. Amino acid sequence: CGSSPRGLGGGLNEQFF.

Comments on this clonotype: This clone may be a read error of a much larger clone one base away. CDR3 sequence reads: CATKTEDPDQPQHF. CDR3 sequence (DNA): TGTGCCACCAAAACAGAGGACCCAGATCAGCCCCAGCATTTT. This rearrangement joins TRBV6-6 to TRBJ1-5; D uncertain. This CDR3 has 14 amino acids. Germline V CDR1 and CDR2: MNHNY, SVGAGI (reference sequence). The ends were cut back, 10 bases at V and 5 bases at J, with 18 bases in the middle.

The chain couples TRBV5-1 to TRBJ1-2, with D uncertain. Germline assignment: CDR1 SGHRS and CDR2 YFSETQ. The V end lost 1 base, the J end lost 8 bases, and 12 bases lay between the germline ends. The CDR3 is 13 residues long. In DNA form, the CDR3 reads TGCGCCAGCAGCTTGAGCCCTTGTGGGGGCTACACCTTC. It codes for CASSLSPCGGYTF.

A word on this clonotype: The junction shows a germline mismatch at one end, possibly a read error. The J gene is TRBJ1-1, the V gene TRBV28; the D gene is possibly TRBD1 (5 bases). The length of the CDR3 is 15 residues. Germline assignment: CDR1 MDHEN and CDR2 SYDVKM. The CDR3 spells CASANSGQTNTEASF. The CDR3 DNA reads as TGTGCCAGCGCCAACTCGGGGCAGACGAACACTGAAGCTTCCTTT.

This clonotype was recorded a few times. A much larger clone differs by one base, so this may be a read error. This chain connects TRBV6-2 or TRBV6-3 to TRBJ2-7; 11 positions match TRBD1. The CDR3 loop spans 18 amino acids. Per the germline V gene, CDR1 is MNHEY and CDR2 is SVGEGT. The CDR3 DNA follows: TGTGCCAGGAGTTACCCGGGACAGGGGGGCCCAAGCTCCTACGAGCAGTACTTC. This encodes CARSYPGQGGPSSYEQYF.

There are a few counts of this clonotype. V usage is TRBV7-9 and J usage is TRBJ2-1; no definite D call. CDR3 length: 19 amino acids. V lost 4 bases, J lost 2 bases, and 24 bases lay in between. Germline V CDR1 and CDR2: SEHNR, FQNEAQ (reference sequence). In DNA form, the CDR3 reads TGTGCCAGCAGCTCCATGGGGTTGCAGACACACTCCGCCTACAATGAGCAGTTCTTC. This sequence encodes CASSSMGLQTHSAYNEQFF.

The chain recombines TRBV5-1 with TRBJ2-2, with D possibly being TRBD1 or TRBD2 (5 bases each). CDR1 is SGHRS and CDR2 is YFSETQ in the germline V gene. This CDR3 has 16 residues. The germline V and J ends were trimmed by 0 bases and 3 bases, with 12 bases remaining between them. The CDR3 spells CASSLAGPTDTGELFF. For the CDR3, the DNA is TGCGCCAGCAGCTTGGCGGGACCCACTGACACCGGGGAGCTGTTTTTT. The full variable domain, rest sourced from reference TRBV5-1 and TRBJ2-2, is KAGVTQTPRYLIKTRGQQVTLSCSPISGHRSVSWYQQTPGQGLQFLFEYFSETQRNKGNFPGRFSGRQFSNSRSEMNVSTLELGDSALYLCASSLAGPTDTGELFFGEGSRLTVL.

In regard to this clonotype: A much more abundant neighbour one base away suggests this may be a read error. V is TRBV7-9 and J is TRBJ1-4, with unresolved D. From germline, CDR1 is SEHNR and CDR2 FQNEAQ (reference sequence). V was cut by 1 base and J by 5 bases, with 11 bases left in between. The CDR3 is 15 amino acids. CDR3 nucleotide sequence: TGTGCCAGCAGCTTAGTTCGGCAGGAGAATGAAAAACTGTTTTTT. Translated: CASSLVRQENEKLFF.

With regard to this clonotype: A much larger clone differs from this one at a single base, so this may be a read error. V usage is TRBV28 and J usage is TRBJ1-2, with D possibly being TRBD1 (6 bases). From germline, CDR1 is MDHEN and CDR2 SYDVKM. This CDR3 is built from 15 residues. With 7 bases removed from V and 3 bases from J, the gap between germline ends came to 18 bases. CDR3 residues: CASTSGAGADYGYTF. The CDR3 region has the DNA TGTGCCAGCACATCAGGGGCAGGGGCTGACTATGGCTACACCTTC.

As regards this clonotype: A read error may be the cause here, since a much bigger clone is one base away. The V and J genes are TRBV5-1 and TRBJ2-7; either TRBD1 or TRBD2 may fit D (6 bases each). V was clipped by 0 bases and J by 5 bases, with 12 bases between them. In germline, CDR1 is SGHRS, CDR2 YFSETQ. The CDR3 length is 14 residues. The CDR3 nucleotides read TGCGCCAGCAGCTTGGAAGGGGGGTTGGACGAGCAGTACTTC. This sequence encodes CASSLEGGLDEQYF.

This clonotype was observed at least ten times. This chain links TRBV5-1 with TRBJ2-3; possible D gene TRBD2, 6 bases. The V end lost 2 bases, the J end lost 5 bases, and 6 bases lay between the germline ends. Germline CDR1 reads SGHRS; CDR2 reads YFSETQ. This CDR3 has 12 residues. This CDR3 reads CASSFSGDTQYF. For the CDR3, the DNA is TGCGCCAGCAGCTTTAGCGGAGATACGCAGTATTTT.

This clonotype was observed a handful of times. A junction boundary mismatches the germline segment, possibly from a read error. The genes are TRBV28 and TRBJ2-1; possible D gene TRBD2, 5 bases. Germline-derived CDR1 and CDR2 are MDHEN and SYDVKM. The CDR3 sequence is 13 residues long. The CDR3 loop is CASRGDAYDEQFF. In DNA, the CDR3 is TGTGCCAGCAGGGGAGACGCCTACGATGAGCAGTTCTTC.

The V gene is TRBV20-1, the J gene TRBJ2-5, with 8 positions matching TRBD2. This CDR3 has 14 residues. Trimming removed 5 bases from V and 1 base from J; junction bases left unmatched: 6. Per the germline V gene, CDR1 is DFQATT and CDR2 is SNEGSKA (reference sequence). The DNA for the CDR3 is TGCAGTGCTGACGGAACTAGCGGCCAAGAGACCCAGTACTTC. This gives the protein CSADGTSGQETQYF.

This clonotype showed up just a few times. Because the CDR3's place on the DNA is in doubt, the DNA is left out and the CDR3 is given as listed by TCRdb. V and J are TRBV20-1 and TRBJ2-7; the tabulated D call, TRBD1, remains unverified against the DNA. The CDR3 adds up to 12 amino acids, both ends counted. Germline V gives CDR1 DFQATT, CDR2 SNEGSKA (reference sequence). CDR3 protein: CSARTLWGAGNF.

With respect to this clonotype: The junction does not match germline at one end; this may be a read error. For the CDR3, the DNA is TGTACCATTAGCCGGGACGCGGGCAGAGGGGGCTACACCTTC. It specifies CTISRDAGRGGYTF. V usage is TRBV10-3 and J usage is TRBJ1-2; weak D call: TRBD1 (5 bases). This CDR3 is 14 amino acids long. Germline-derived CDR1 and CDR2 are ENHRY and SYGVKD.

About this clonotype itself: The junction departs from the called germline gene at one end, perhaps through a read error. The J gene is TRBJ2-1, the V gene TRBV13; 7 bases agree with TRBD2. The CDR3 has 14 residues. Germline values: CDR1 PRHDT, CDR2 FYEKMQ (reference sequence). CDR3 sequence: CVSSLGGGFNEQFF. The CDR3 bases are TGTGTCAGCAGCTTAGGCGGGGGTTTCAATGAGCAGTTTTTC.

In regard to this clonotype: A junction boundary mismatches the germline segment, possibly from a read error. The chain is built from TRBV14 and TRBJ2-7; 7 bases agree with TRBD2. Germline V gene sequence: CDR1 SGHDN, CDR2 FVKESK. The CDR3 contains 15 residues. The CDR3 DNA reads as TGTGCCAGTAGCCAATATTCCCGGGACTACTACGAGCAGTACTTC. Amino acid sequence: CASSQYSRDYYEQYF.

The chain is built from TRBV7-9 and TRBJ1-6; tentative D call: TRBD1 (5 bases). This CDR3 is 14 amino acids long. The germline gives CDR1 SEHNR, CDR2 FQNEAQ (reference sequence). V lost 8 bases, J lost 3 bases, and 11 bases lay in between. The CDR3: CASARVRYNSPLHF. Written as DNA, the CDR3 is TGTGCCAGCGCCAGGGTACGCTATAATTCACCCCTCCACTTT.

Note on this clonotype: This sequence may be a read error, since a much larger clone differs from it by one base. The V call is TRBV30, the J call TRBJ1-2, with D maybe TRBD1 (5 bases). CDR1 GTSNPN and CDR2 SVGIG come from the germline V gene (reference sequence). V was pared by 4 bases and J by 8 bases, with 17 bases between. The CDR3 spans 13 residues. CDR3 residues: CAWNSQEWEGYTF. CDR3 sequence (DNA): TGTGCCTGGAACTCACAGGAATGGGAAGGCTACACCTTC. Supplemented by reference TRBV30 and TRBJ1-2, the full variable domain reads SQTIHQWPATLVQPVGSPLSLECTVEGTSNPNLYWYRQAAGRGLQLLFYSVGIGQISSEVPQNLSASRPQDRQFILSSKKLLLSDSGFYLCAWNSQEWEGYTFGSGTRLTVV.

J is TRBJ2-3 and V is TRBV29-1; D not resolved. The CDR3 spans 15 residues. V was pared by 4 bases and J by 0 bases, with 14 bases between. The germline V gene has CDR1 SQVTM and CDR2 ANQGSEA. This chain's CDR3 is CSVAPSRGSTDTQYF. The CDR3 DNA sequence: TGCAGCGTTGCGCCTAGTCGTGGGAGCACAGATACGCAGTATTTT.

This clonotype was counted ten times or more. V and J are TRBV28 and TRBJ1-3; no clear D gene. This CDR3 has 14 residues. The germline V and J ends were trimmed by 4 bases and 4 bases, with 11 bases remaining between them. CDR1 MDHEN and CDR2 SYDVKM come from the germline V gene. CDR3 nucleotide sequence: TGTGCCAGCAGTTCCGGACGGGTGGGAAACACCATATATTTT. This sequence encodes CASSSGRVGNTIYF. Based on the CDR3 plus reference TRBV28 and TRBJ1-3, the full variable domain is DVKVTQSSRYLVKRTGEKVFLECVQDMDHENMFWYRQDPGLGLRLIYFSYDVKMKEKGDIPEGYSVSREKKERFSLILESASTNQTSMYLCASSSGRVGNTIYFGEGSWLTVV.

A single count supports this clonotype. V is TRBV6-1 and J is TRBJ1-1; no clear D gene. The V end was cut by 10 bases, the J end by 1 base, with 16 bases between. This CDR3 is built from 14 residues. Germline V lookup: CDR1 MNHNS, CDR2 SASEGT. Here the CDR3 DNA reads TGTGCCAACATCGCCCCGAGGGCGAACACTGAAGCTTTCTTT. Protein product: CANIAPRANTEAFF.